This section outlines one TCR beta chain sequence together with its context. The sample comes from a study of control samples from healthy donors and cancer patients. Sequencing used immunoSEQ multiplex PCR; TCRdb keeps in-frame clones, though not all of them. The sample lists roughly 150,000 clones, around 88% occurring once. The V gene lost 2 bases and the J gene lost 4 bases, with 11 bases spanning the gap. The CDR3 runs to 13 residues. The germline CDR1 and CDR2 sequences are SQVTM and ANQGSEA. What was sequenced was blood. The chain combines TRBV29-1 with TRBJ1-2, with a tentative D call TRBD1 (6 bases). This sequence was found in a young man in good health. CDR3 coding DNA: TGCAGCGTTGAACGACAGGCGACCTATGGCTACACCTTC. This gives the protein CSVERQATYGYTF. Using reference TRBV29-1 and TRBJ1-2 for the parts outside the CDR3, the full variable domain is SAVISQKPSRDICQRGTSLTIQCQVDSQVTMMFWYRQQPGQSLTLIATANQGSEATYESGFVIDKFPISRPNLTFSTLTVSNMSPEDSSIYLCSVERQATYGYTFGSGTRLTVV.